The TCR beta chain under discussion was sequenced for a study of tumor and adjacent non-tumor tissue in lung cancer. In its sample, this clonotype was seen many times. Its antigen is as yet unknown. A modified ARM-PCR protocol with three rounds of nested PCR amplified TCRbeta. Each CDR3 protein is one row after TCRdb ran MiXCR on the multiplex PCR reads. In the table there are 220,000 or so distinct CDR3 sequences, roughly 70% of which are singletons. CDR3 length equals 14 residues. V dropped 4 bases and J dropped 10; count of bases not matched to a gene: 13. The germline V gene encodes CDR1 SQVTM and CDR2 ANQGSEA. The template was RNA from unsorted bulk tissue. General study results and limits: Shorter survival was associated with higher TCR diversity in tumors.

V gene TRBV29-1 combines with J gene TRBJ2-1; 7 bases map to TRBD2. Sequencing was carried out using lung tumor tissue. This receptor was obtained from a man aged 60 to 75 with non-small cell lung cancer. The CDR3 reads CSVAAGTTVGEQFF. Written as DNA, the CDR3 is TGCAGCGTTGCAGCCGGGACTACCGTTGGGGAGCAGTTCTTC.